The 14 T cell receptor beta chains given below trace back to one sample, sequenced in a study of CD8 T cells in ankylosing spondylitis. TCRdb reprocessed the 5' RACE reads via MiXCR and lists one record per CDR3 protein. The sample consists of some 37,000 distinct CDR3 sequences, 10% to 15% of them appearing once. Sequencing input: synovial fluid, either unsorted or a sorted T cell fraction (not recorded which). The origin of the receptors is a male donor with ankylosing spondylitis.

This clonotype was seen more than once but under ten times. This chain uses TRBV12-3 or TRBV12-4 with TRBJ1-5; D is unresolved. V lost 4 bases to trimming and J lost 4 bases, with 5 bases between them. The CDR3 length is 12 residues. The CDR3, as DNA: TGTGCCAGCAGTTCCAGAAATCAGCCCCAGCATTTT. Translated, it gives CASSSRNQPQHF.

The chain carries TRBV7-2 and TRBJ2-7, with D hard to call. This CDR3 is 12 amino acids long. V was clipped by 2 bases and J by 6 bases, with 8 bases between them. Germline assignment: CDR1 SGHTA and CDR2 FQGNSA. This CDR3 is CASSLTPPEQYF. CDR3 DNA sequence: TGTGCCAGCAGCTTAACCCCCCCCGAGCAGTACTTC.

In this sample, this clonotype turned up many times. CDR3 in DNA: TGTGCCAGCAGTTTCGGTGAGCAGTTCTTC. Its protein product is CASSFGEQFF. The rearrangement uses TRBV12-3 or TRBV12-4 and TRBJ2-1; D call uncertain. The germline V and J ends were trimmed by 3 bases and 9 bases, with 3 bases remaining between them. The CDR3 covers 10 residues.

This clonotype was detected only once. V usage is TRBV5-6 and J usage is TRBJ1-5; 8 bases map to TRBD1. The length of the CDR3 is 14 residues. Germline loops: CDR1 SGHDT, CDR2 YYEEEE. Unmatched junction bases numbered 5, after V lost 3 bases and J lost 6 bases. This CDR3 reads CASSSGQGGQPQHF. Here the CDR3 DNA reads TGTGCCAGCAGCTCCGGACAGGGAGGTCAGCCCCAGCATTTT.

This chain uses TRBV20-1 with TRBJ2-1, with TRBD1 as a possible D gene (6 bases). CDR1 and CDR2 from the germline V gene are DFQATT and SNEGSKA (reference sequence). The CDR3 sequence is 15 residues long. Trimming removed 2 bases from V and 7 bases from J, with 18 bases in between. DNA for the CDR3: TGCAGTGCTAGACTAGGGGGTGAGGCCGTGAATGAGCAGTTCTTC. Protein product: CSARLGGEAVNEQFF.

The V call is TRBV20-1, the J call TRBJ2-7, with 7 bases identical to TRBD1. The CDR3 sequence is 12 residues long. J was trimmed by 4 bases and V by 5 bases; bases with no gene match: 5. CDR1 is DFQATT, CDR2 SNEGSKA, per germline (reference sequence). The CDR3 sequence: CSAENRGYEQYF. CDR3 sequence (DNA): TGCAGTGCTGAAAACAGGGGATACGAGCAGTACTTC.

The V call is TRBV7-8, the J call TRBJ2-5; 13 nucleotides match TRBD2. V lost 1 base and J lost 4; bases outside the gene matches: 3. The germline CDR1 and CDR2 sequences are SGHVS and FQNEAQ. The CDR3 contains 16 residues. The CDR3 DNA is TGTGCCAGCAGCTTAGAGGGACTAGCGGGAAGAGAGACCCAGTACTTC. Its protein is CASSLEGLAGRETQYF. The full variable domain, its missing parts supplied by reference TRBV7-8 and TRBJ2-5, is GAGVSQSPRYKVAKRGQDVALRCDPISGHVSLFWYQQALGQGPEFLTYFQNEAQLDKSGLPSDRFFAERPEGSVSTLKIQRTQQEDSAVYLCASSLEGLAGRETQYFGPGTRLLVL.

This clonotype has at least ten counts. The chain carries TRBV20-1 and TRBJ2-1; 11 bases line up with TRBD2. There are 17 residues in the CDR3. Germline V lookup: CDR1 DFQATT, CDR2 SNEGSKA (reference sequence). Trimming took 5 bases from V and 7 from J; bases not matched to a gene: 16. The CDR3 here is CSAWQGRTSGSPNEQFF. The CDR3 DNA reads TGCAGTGCTTGGCAGGGAAGGACTAGCGGGTCCCCTAATGAGCAGTTCTTC.

In its sample, this clonotype was seen many times. V is TRBV20-1 and J is TRBJ2-1; 7 nucleotides agree with TRBD2. The V gene end was trimmed by 0 bases and the J gene end by 3 bases; junction bases not matched to a gene: 11. In germline, CDR1 is DFQATT, CDR2 SNEGSKA (reference sequence). This CDR3 contains 17 residues. CDR3: CSARDFQSGTIYNEQFF. The CDR3 DNA reads as TGCAGTGCTAGAGATTTCCAAAGCGGGACTATCTACAATGAGCAGTTCTTC.

This clonotype was recorded at least ten times. V gene TRBV28 combines with J gene TRBJ2-6, with TRBD1 as a possible D gene (6 bases). Trimming cost V 5 bases and J 0 bases, with 11 bases left between them. The CDR3 is 16 residues long. CDR1 is MDHEN and CDR2 is SYDVKM in the germline V gene. Here the CDR3 DNA reads TGTGCCAGCAGTCCGGACAGCCTCTCTGGGGCCAACGTCCTGACTTTC. It codes for CASSPDSLSGANVLTF.

This clonotype was seen at least ten times. V gene TRBV6-4 combines with J gene TRBJ2-2; the match to TRBD1 covers 9 bases. Germline loops: CDR1 MRHNA, CDR2 SNTAGT. This CDR3 comprises 17 residues. With 6 bases clipped from V and 5 bases from J, the junction kept 13 bases outside the gene matches. The CDR3 is CASSPMMNRGPTGELFF. The CDR3 region has the DNA TGTGCCAGCAGCCCCATGATGAACAGGGGGCCAACCGGGGAGCTGTTTTTT.

The chain recombines TRBV21-1 with TRBJ2-7; the table's D call, TRBD1, has no DNA check behind it. TRBV21-1 is assigned pseudogene status. This CDR3 spans 15 amino acids. The CDR3 bases are TGTGCCAGCAGCAGACAGGGAGGTAAGAACTACGAGCAGTACTTC. Encoded protein: CASSRQGGKNYEQYF.

The sample holds a few counts of this clonotype. V is TRBV11-2 and J is TRBJ1-1; 7 bases align to TRBD1. The CDR3 is 18 residues long. Germline lookup yields CDR1 SGHAT and CDR2 FQNNGV. After removal of 4 bases from V and 0 bases from J, the junction contained 14 bases not matched to a gene. The CDR3 DNA is TGTGCCAGCAGCTCCACGATTGACAGGGCTTTAGTGAACACTGAAGCTTTCTTT. This encodes CASSSTIDRALVNTEAFF.

Ten or more counts support this clonotype. The rearrangement uses TRBV9 and TRBJ2-2, with a weak D call TRBD2 (6 bases). V was shortened by 5 bases and J by 5 bases, with 7 bases between the two germline ends. The CDR3 loop spans 12 amino acids. Looked up from germline, CDR1 is SGDLS and CDR2 is YYNGEE. CDR3 residues: CASRRGTGELFF. Written as DNA, the CDR3 is TGTGCCAGCAGACGGGGGACCGGGGAGCTGTTTTTT. Variable domain in full (rest from reference TRBV9 and TRBJ2-2): DSGVTQTPKHLITATGQRVTLRCSPRSGDLSVYWYQQSLDQGLQFLIQYYNGEERAKGNILERFSAQQFPDLHSELNLSSLELGDSALYFCASRRGTGELFFGEGSRLTVL.